This TCR beta chain was documented in a study of cytomegalovirus exposure and HLA in healthy donors. Clones were read by immunoSEQ multiplex PCR, and TCRdb kept only the in-frame ones, dropping some. Among around 120,000 clones listed, roughly 90% were seen once. The clonotype was recovered from a woman aged 18-30 years in good health and CMV-seropositive. The material sequenced was PBMCs.

In DNA, the CDR3 is TGTGCCGGGGGACAGGGACCCTACGAGCAGTACTTC. Translating it yields CAGGQGPYEQYF. The chain uses TRBV30 and TRBJ2-7, with 9 bases lining up with TRBD1. V lost 8 bases and J lost 2; bases outside the gene matches: 4. In germline, CDR1 is GTSNPN, CDR2 SVGIG (reference sequence). The CDR3 has 12 residues.